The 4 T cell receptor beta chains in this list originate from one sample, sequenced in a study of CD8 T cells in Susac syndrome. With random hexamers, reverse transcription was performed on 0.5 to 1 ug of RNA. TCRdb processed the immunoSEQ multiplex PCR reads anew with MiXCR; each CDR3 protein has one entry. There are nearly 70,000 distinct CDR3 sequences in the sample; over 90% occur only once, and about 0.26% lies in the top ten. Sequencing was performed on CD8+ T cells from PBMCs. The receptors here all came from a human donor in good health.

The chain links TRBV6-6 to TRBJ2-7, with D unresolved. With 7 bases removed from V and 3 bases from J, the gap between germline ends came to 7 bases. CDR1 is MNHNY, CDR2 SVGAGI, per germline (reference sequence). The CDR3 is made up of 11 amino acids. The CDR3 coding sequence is TGTGCCAGCACTGCAAACTACGAGCAGTACTTC. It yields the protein CASTANYEQYF.

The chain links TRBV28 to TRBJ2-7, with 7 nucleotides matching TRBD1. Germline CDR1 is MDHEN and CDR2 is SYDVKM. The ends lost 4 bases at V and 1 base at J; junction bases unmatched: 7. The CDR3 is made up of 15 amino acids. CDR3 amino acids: CASSSPRQGSYEQYF. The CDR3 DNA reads TGTGCCAGCAGTTCCCCCCGACAGGGTTCCTACGAGCAGTACTTC.

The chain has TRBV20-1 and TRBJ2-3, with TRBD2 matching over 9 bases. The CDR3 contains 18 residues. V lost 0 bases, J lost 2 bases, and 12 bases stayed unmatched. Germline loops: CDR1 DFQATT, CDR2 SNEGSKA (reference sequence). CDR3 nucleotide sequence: TGCAGTGCTAGAGATCTGGGGGCTAGCGGGGACCCCACAGATACGCAGTATTTT. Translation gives CSARDLGASGDPTDTQYF.

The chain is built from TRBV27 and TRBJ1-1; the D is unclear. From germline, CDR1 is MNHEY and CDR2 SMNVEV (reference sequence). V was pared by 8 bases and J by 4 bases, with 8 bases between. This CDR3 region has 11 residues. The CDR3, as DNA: TGTGCCAGCGCGCAAGGCACTGAAGCTTTCTTT. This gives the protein CASAQGTEAFF.